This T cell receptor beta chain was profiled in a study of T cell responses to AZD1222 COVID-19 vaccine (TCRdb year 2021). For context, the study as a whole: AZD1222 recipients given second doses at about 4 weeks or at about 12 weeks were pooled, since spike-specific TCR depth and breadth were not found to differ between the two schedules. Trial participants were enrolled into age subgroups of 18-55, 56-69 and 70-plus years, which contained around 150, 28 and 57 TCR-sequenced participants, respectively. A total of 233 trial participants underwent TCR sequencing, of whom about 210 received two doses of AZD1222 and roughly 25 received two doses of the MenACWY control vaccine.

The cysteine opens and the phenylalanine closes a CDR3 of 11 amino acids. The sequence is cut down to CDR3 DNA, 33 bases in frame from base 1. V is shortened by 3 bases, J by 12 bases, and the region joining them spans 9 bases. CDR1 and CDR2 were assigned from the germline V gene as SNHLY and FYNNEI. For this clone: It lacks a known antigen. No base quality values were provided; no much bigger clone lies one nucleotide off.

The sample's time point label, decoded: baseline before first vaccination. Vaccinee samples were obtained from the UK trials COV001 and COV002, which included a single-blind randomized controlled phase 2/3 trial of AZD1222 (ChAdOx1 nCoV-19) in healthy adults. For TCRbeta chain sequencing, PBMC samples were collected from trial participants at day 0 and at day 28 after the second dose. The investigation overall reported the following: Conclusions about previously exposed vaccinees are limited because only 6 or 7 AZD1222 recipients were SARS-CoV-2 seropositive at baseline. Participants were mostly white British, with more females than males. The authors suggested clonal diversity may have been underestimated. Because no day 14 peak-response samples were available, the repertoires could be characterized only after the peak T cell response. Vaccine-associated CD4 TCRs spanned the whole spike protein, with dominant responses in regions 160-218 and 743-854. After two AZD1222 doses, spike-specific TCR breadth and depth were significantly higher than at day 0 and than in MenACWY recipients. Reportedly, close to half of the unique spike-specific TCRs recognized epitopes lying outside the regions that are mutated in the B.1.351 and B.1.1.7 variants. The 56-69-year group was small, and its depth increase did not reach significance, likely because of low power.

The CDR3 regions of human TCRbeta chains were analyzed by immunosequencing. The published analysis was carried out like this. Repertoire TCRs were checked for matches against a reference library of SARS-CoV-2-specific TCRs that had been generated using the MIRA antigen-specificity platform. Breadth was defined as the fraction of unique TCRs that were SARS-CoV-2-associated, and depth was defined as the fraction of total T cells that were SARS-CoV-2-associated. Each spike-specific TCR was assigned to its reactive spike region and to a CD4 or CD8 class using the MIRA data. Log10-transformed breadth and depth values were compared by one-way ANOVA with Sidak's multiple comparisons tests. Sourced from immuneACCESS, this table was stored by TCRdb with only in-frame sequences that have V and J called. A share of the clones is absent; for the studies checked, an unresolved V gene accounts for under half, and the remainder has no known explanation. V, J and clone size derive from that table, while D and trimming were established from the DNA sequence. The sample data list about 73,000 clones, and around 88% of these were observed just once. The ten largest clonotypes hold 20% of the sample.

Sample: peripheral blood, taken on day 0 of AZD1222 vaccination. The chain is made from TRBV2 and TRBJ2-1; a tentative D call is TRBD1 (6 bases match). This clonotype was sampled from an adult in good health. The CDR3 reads CASSDTDRQFF. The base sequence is TGTGCCAGCAGTGATACGGACAGGCAGTTCTTC.